This TCR beta chain originates from a study of T cells during gluten challenge in celiac disease (dated 2017 in TCRdb). General notes on the study: Paired single-cell TCR sequencing was carried out for about 7 challenge participants in whom a significant rise in HLA-DQ:gluten tetramer-binding T cells was shown. Blood was collected at baseline, day 6 and day 14 of the challenge, whereas duodenal biopsies were collected at baseline and day 14. On the Illumina MiSeq, paired-end 250 bp sequencing was performed for single-cell libraries and paired-end 300 bp sequencing was performed for bulk libraries. What the authors observed across the whole study: Clonal expansion rose on day 6, as shown by reduced sample-corrected Shannon diversity of circulating gluten-specific T cells. A peak in circulating gluten-specific T cells was observed on day 6, and the day-6 repertoire appeared to be composed largely of expanded preexisting memory clonotypes. Across seven or eight patients, about 11-44% of single-cell TCR-alpha/beta clonotypes at the latest time point were also found at baseline, with roughly 52-55% being obtained from bulk data.

Taking its sample share into account, this clonotype is hyperexpanded (1% or more). No base quality values were provided; no much bigger clone lies one nucleotide off. Blood cells were gated as tetramer-binding CD4+ effector-memory gut-homing T cells: CD3+, CD45RA-, CD62L-, integrin beta7+, with lineage markers excluded. To study recall of gluten-specific T cells, treated celiac disease patients who were on a gluten-free diet went through a 14-day oral dietary gluten challenge. Cells were sorted on an Aria II cell sorter as single cells, and also in bulk when tetramer-positive cells were relatively numerous. Peripheral blood mononuclear cells were isolated by Ficoll density gradient centrifugation and cryopreserved before staining. Before tetramer-binding CD4+ T cells were sorted, thawed cells were stained with a pool of PE-conjugated HLA-DQ:gluten tetramers presenting immunodominant gluten epitopes. After staining with HLA-DQ:gluten tetramers, blood samples were enriched using a tetramer-based method.

Library construction relied on single-cell sequencing. TCRdb shows the sequencer as Illumina MiSeq. Paired single-cell TCR-alpha and TCR-beta sequences were amplified by three nested PCRs with multiplexed primers covering all TRA and TRB V genes. Per the source publication's procedure: Selected pRESTO steps were used to preprocess the reads, and IMGT/HighV-QUEST was used to assign V, D, J genes and CDR3 junctions. Single cells were retained only when identified as valid singletons with at most three chains, each chain being supported by 100 or more reads. Clonotypes were defined as identical paired TCR-alpha/beta nucleotide sequences, and negligible cross-contamination was indicated by cross-patient sharing of only 0.2%. In samples containing more than 20 cells, repertoire diversity was estimated using a Shannon index corrected for undersampling. Using fastp at Q25 and MiXCR, TCRdb reprocessed the public reads and kept productive beta chains. Duplicate CDR3 protein sequences are folded into a single record with the most common DNA and genes. These V and J calls derive from TCRdb rather than the authors' analysis. This sample holds about 210 distinct CDR3 sequences; around 27% were observed only once. 35% to 50% of the sample comes from the top ten.

V is clipped by 5 bases and J by 4 bases, and the sequence between their germline boundaries is 17 bases long. From the cysteine up to the phenylalanine, the CDR3 has a length of 14 residues. CDR3 DNA only is kept here, 42 bases in frame from base 1. The germline V gene (reference sequence) sets CDR1 to DFQATT and CDR2 to SNEGSKA. The chain is assembled from TRBV20-1 and TRBJ1-2; the D region possibly corresponds to TRBD1 (5 bases align). This sequence originates from a female donor with celiac disease. Sequencing used gluten-specific CD4+ T cells sorted from blood using tetramers, obtained at baseline or on day 6, 14 or 28 of gluten challenge (not recorded which). CDR3 reads: CSAGGAARGYGYTF. DNA sequence: TGCAGTGCTGGGGGAGCCGCCCGAGGCTATGGCTACACCTTC.